Included here is one TCR beta chain sequence, with context. This CDR3 is built from 14 residues. Germline V gene sequence: CDR1 KGHDR, CDR2 SFDVKD. J gave up 4 bases and V 8 bases, and 8 bases lay outside the gene matches. The sample originates from a study of CD8 T cells in Susac syndrome. Healthy donors served as the controls. They were matched for age and sex. Negative isolation was used for CD8+ and CD4+ T cells and FACS enrichment for TEMRA cells. RNA totalling about 0.45 to 1 ug underwent reverse transcription with random hexamers. Amplification of TCR beta CDR3 across 54 Vbeta and 13 Jbeta was performed with immunoSEQ multiplex PCR. Via MiXCR, TCRdb re-called the immunoSEQ multiplex PCR reads, giving one row per CDR3 protein. Among roughly 180,000 distinct CDR3 sequences listed, more than 90% were seen once.

This clonotype was obtained from a human donor in good health. The sequenced material came from CD4+ T cells from PBMCs. The V gene is TRBV24-1, the J gene TRBJ1-1, with 8 nucleotides matching TRBD1. CDR3 sequence reads: CATNSGQGGTEAFF. The CDR3 DNA is TGTGCCACCAACAGCGGACAGGGAGGCACTGAAGCTTTCTTT.